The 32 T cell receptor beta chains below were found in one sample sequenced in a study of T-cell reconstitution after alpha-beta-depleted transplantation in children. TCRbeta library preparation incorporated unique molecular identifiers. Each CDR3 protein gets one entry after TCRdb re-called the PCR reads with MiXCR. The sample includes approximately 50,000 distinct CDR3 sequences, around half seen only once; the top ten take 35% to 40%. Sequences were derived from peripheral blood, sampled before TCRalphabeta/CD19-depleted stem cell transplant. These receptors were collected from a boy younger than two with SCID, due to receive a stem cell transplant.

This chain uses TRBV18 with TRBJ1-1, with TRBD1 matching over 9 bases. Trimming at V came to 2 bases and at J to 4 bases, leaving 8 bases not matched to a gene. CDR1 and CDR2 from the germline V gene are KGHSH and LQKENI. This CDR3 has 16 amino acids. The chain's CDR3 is CASSPGTGGRGTEAFF. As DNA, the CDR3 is TGTGCCAGCTCACCAGGTACAGGGGGCAGGGGCACTGAAGCTTTCTTT.

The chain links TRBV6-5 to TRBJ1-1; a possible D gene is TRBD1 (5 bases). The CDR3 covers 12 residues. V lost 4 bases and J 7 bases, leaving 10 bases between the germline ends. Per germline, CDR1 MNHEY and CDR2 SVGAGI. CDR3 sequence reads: CASSSGGDEAFF. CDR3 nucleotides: TGTGCCAGCAGTTCCGGGGGGGATGAAGCTTTCTTT.

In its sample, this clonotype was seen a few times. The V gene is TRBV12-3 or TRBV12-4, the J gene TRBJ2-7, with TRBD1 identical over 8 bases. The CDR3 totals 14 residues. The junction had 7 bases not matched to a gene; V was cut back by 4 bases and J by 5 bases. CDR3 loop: CASSWDRPSHEQYF. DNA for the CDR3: TGTGCCAGCAGTTGGGACAGGCCTTCTCACGAGCAGTACTTC.

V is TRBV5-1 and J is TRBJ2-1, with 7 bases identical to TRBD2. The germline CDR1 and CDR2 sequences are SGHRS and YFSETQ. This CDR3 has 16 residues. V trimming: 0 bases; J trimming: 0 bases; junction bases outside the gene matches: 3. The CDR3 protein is CASSLVGGSSYNEQFF. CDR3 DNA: TGCGCCAGCAGCTTGGTTGGCGGGAGCTCCTACAATGAGCAGTTCTTC. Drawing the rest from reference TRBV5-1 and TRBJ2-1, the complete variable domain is KAGVTQTPRYLIKTRGQQVTLSCSPISGHRSVSWYQQTPGQGLQFLFEYFSETQRNKGNFPGRFSGRQFSNSRSEMNVSTLELGDSALYLCASSLVGGSSYNEQFFGPGTRLTVL.

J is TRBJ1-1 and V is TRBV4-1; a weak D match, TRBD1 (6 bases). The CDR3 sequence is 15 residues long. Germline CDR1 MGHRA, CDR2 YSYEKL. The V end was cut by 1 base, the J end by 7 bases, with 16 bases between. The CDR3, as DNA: TGCGCCAGCAGCCAAGCTGTCGGAGGGGGTTTTGAAGCTTTCTTT. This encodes CASSQAVGGGFEAFF.

CDR3 nucleotides: TGTGCCAGCAGCCAAGTAGTGAACTATGAGCAGTTCTTC. Amino acid sequence: CASSQVVNYEQFF. The rearrangement uses TRBV3-1 and TRBJ2-1; D not resolved. Germline values: CDR1 LGHDT, CDR2 YNNKEL (reference sequence). This CDR3 contains 13 residues. The germline V and J ends were trimmed by 1 base and 8 bases, with 9 bases remaining between them.

The CDR3 nucleotides read TGTGCCAGTGGACGGGGGGAAAACAATGAGCAGTTCTTC. It codes for CASGRGENNEQFF. The V gene is TRBV6-6, the J gene TRBJ2-1; 7 nucleotides align to TRBD2. CDR3 length: 13 residues. The J segment lost 5 bases and the V segment lost 9 bases, leaving 7 bases of the junction unmatched. Germline CDR1 reads MNHNY; CDR2 reads SVGAGI (reference sequence).

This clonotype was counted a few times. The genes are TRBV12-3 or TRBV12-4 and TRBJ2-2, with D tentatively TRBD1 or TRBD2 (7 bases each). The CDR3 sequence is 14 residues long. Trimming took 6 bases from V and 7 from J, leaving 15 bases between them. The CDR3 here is CASSPQGGVGELFF. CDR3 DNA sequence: TGTGCCAGCAGCCCTCAGGGGGGGGTCGGGGAGCTGTTTTTT.

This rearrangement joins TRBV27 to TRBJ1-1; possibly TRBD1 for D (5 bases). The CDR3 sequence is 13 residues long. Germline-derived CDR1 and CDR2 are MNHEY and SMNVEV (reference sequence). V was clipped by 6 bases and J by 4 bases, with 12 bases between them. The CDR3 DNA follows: TGTGCCAGCAGACGACGGGGGAGCACTGAAGCTTTCTTT. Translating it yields CASRRRGSTEAFF.

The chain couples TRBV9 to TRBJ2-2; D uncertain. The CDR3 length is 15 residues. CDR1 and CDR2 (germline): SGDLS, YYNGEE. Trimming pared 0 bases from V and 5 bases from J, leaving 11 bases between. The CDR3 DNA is TGTGCCAGCAGCGTAGAGGTCGGGCGAACCGGGGAGCTGTTTTTT. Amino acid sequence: CASSVEVGRTGELFF. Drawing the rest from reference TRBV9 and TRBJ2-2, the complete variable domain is DSGVTQTPKHLITATGQRVTLRCSPRSGDLSVYWYQQSLDQGLQFLIQYYNGEERAKGNILERFSAQQFPDLHSELNLSSLELGDSALYFCASSVEVGRTGELFFGEGSRLTVL.

In DNA form, the CDR3 reads TGTGCCAGCAGTTTAGACAGGGGAGGTGGGGCCAACGTCCTGACTTTC. Its translation: CASSLDRGGGANVLTF. This chain uses TRBV12-3 or TRBV12-4 with TRBJ2-6; weak D call: TRBD1 (7 bases). The V end lost 1 base, the J end lost 3 bases, and 10 bases lay between the germline ends. The CDR3 is 16 amino acids.

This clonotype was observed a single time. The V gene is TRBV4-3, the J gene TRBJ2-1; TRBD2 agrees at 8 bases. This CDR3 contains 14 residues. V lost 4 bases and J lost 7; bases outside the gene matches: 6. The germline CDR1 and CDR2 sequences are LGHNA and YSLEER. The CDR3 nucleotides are TGCGCCAGCAGCCCACTAGCGGCGGGAAATGAGCAGTTCTTC. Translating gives CASSPLAAGNEQFF.

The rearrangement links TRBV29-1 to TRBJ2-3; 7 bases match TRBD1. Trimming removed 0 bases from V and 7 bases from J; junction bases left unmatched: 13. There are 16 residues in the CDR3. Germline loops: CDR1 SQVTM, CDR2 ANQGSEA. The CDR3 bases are TGCAGCGTTGAAGATGGAGCGACAGGGAAAATTTATACGCAGTATTTT. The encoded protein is CSVEDGATGKIYTQYF.

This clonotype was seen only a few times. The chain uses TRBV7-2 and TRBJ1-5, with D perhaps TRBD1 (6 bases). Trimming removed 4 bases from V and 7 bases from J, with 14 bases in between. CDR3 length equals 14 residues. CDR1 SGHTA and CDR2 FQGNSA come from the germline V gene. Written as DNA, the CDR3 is TGTGCCAGCAGCTCCGGACAGCCTCGGCAGCCCCAGCATTTT. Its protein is CASSSGQPRQPQHF.

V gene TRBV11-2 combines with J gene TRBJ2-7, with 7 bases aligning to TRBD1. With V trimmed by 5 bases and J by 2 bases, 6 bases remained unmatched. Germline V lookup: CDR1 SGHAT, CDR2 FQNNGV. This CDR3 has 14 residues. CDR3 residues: CASSPGTATYEQYF. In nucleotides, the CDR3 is TGTGCCAGCAGCCCCGGGACAGCTACCTACGAGCAGTACTTC.

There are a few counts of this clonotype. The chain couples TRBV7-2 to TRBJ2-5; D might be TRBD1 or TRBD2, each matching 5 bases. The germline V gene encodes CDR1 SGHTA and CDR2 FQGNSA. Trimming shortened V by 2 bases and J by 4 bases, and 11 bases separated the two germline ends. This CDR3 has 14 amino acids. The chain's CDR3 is CASSLNRGAETQYF. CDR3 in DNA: TGTGCCAGCAGCTTAAATCGGGGCGCAGAGACCCAGTACTTC.

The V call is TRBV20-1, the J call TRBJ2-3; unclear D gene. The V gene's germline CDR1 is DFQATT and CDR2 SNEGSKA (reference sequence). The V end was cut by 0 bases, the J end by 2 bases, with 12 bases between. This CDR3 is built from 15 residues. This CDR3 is CSARDRLAPTDTQYF. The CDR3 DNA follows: TGCAGTGCTAGAGATCGGCTGGCCCCCACAGATACGCAGTATTTT.

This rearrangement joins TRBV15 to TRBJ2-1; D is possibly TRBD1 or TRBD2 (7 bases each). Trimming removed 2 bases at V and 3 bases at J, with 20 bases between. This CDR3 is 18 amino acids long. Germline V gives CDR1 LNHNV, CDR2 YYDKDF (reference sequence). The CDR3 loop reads CATSRPPGGADNYNEQFF. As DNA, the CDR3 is TGTGCCACCAGCAGACCCCCAGGGGGGGCGGACAACTACAATGAGCAGTTCTTC.

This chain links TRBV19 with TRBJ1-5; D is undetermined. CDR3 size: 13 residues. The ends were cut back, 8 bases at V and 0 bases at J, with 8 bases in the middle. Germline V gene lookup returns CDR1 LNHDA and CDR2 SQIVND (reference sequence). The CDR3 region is CASGWSSNQPQHF. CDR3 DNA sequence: TGTGCCAGTGGGTGGTCTAGCAATCAGCCCCAGCATTTT.

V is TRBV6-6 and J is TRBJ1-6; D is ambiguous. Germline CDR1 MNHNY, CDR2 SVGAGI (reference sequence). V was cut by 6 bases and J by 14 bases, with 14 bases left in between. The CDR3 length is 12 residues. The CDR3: CASSQTNGALHF. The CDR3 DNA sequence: TGTGCCAGCAGCCAGACAAATGGGGCCCTCCACTTT.

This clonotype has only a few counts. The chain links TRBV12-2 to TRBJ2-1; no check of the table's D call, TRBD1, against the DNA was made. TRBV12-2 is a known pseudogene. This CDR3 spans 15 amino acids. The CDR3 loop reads CASRLTRMGDNEQFF. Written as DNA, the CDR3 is TGTGCAAGTCGCTTGACACGCATGGGGGACAATGAGCAGTTCTTC.

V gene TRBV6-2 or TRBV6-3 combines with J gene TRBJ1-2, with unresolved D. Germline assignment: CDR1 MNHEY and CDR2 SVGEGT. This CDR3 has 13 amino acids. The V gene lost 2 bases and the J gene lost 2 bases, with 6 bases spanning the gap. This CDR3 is CASSYDGNYGYTF. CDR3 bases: TGTGCCAGCAGTTACGACGGAAACTATGGCTACACCTTC.

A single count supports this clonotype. The CDR3 loop is CASSLAGGGRETQYF. Here the CDR3 DNA reads TGTGCCAGCAGCTTAGCCGGAGGGGGTCGGGAGACCCAGTACTTC. The chain joins TRBV7-8 to TRBJ2-5; D tentatively reads TRBD1 or TRBD2 (6 bases each). Germline assignment: CDR1 SGHVS and CDR2 FQNEAQ. CDR3 length: 15 residues. With 0 bases removed from V and 5 bases from J, the gap between germline ends came to 13 bases. Looking up the rest from reference TRBV7-8 and TRBJ2-5 gives the full variable domain: GAGVSQSPRYKVAKRGQDVALRCDPISGHVSLFWYQQALGQGPEFLTYFQNEAQLDKSGLPSDRFFAERPEGSVSTLKIQRTQQEDSAVYLCASSLAGGGRETQYFGPGTRLLVL.

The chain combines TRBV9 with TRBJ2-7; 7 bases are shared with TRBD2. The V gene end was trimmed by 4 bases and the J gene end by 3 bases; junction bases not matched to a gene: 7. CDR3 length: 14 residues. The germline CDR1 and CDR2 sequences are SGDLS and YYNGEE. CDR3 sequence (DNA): TGTGCCAGCAGCCCTAGGGACTATTACTACGAGCAGTACTTC. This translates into CASSPRDYYYEQYF. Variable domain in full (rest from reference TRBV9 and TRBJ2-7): DSGVTQTPKHLITATGQRVTLRCSPRSGDLSVYWYQQSLDQGLQFLIQYYNGEERAKGNILERFSAQQFPDLHSELNLSSLELGDSALYFCASSPRDYYYEQYFGPGTRLTVT.

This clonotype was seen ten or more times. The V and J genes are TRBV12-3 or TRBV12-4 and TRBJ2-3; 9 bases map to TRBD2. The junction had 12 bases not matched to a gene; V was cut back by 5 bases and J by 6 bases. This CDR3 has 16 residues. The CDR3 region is CASSAGGPLLRDTQYF. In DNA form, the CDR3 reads TGTGCCAGCAGTGCGGGGGGGCCCCTCCTAAGGGATACGCAGTATTTT.

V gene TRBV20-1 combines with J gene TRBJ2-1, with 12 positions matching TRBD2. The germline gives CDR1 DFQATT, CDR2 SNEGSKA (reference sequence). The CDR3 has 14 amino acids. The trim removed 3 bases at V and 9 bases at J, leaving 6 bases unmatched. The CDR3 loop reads CSARASGGASEQFF. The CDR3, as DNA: TGCAGTGCTAGGGCTAGCGGGGGGGCAAGTGAGCAGTTCTTC.

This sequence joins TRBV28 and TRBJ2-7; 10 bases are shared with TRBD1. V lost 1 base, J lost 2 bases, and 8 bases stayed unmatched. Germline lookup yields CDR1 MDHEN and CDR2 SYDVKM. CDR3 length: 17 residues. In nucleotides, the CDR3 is TGTGCCAGCAGTTTATTACGTGTAGGACAGGGGGCCTACGAGCAGTACTTC. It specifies CASSLLRVGQGAYEQYF.

CDR3 protein: CSASRAEGAGEQYF. The CDR3, as DNA: TGCAGTGCTAGTCGTGCTGAGGGGGCAGGCGAGCAGTACTTC. The chain carries TRBV20-1 and TRBJ2-7, with 7 bases lining up with TRBD1. With V trimmed by 3 bases and J by 6 bases, 11 bases remained unmatched. The CDR3 spans 14 residues. Germline lookup yields CDR1 DFQATT and CDR2 SNEGSKA (reference sequence).

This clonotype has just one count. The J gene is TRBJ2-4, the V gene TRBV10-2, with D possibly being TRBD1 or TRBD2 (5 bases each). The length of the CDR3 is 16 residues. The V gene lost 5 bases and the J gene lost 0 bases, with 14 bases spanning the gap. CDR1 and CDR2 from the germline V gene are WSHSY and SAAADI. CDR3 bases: TGCGCCAGCAGTATGCAGAGGGGATTAGCCAAAAACATTCAGTACTTC. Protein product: CASSMQRGLAKNIQYF.

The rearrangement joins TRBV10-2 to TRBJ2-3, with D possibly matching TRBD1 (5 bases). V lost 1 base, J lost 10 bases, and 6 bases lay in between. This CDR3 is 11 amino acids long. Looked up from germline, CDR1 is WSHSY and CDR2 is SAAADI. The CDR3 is CASSELGPQYF. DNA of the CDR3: TGCGCCAGCAGTGAGTTGGGGCCGCAGTATTTT.

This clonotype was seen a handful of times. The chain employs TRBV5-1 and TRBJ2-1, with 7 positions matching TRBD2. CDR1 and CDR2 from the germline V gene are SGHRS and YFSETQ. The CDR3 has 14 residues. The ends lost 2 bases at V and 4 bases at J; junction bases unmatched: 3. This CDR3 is CASSFGGGYNEQFF. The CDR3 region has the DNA TGCGCCAGCAGCTTTGGGGGAGGGTACAATGAGCAGTTCTTC.

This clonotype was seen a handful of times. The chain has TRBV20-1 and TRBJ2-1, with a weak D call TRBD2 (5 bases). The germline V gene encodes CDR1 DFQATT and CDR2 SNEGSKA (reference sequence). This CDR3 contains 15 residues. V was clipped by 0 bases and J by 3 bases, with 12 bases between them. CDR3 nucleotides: TGCAGTGCTAGAGACCAACACGGGAACTACAATGAGCAGTTCTTC. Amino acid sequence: CSARDQHGNYNEQFF.